This paragraph covers one T cell receptor (beta chain) sequence. Its antigen is as yet unknown. These data originate in a study of blood T cells in healthy people across ages. The study's findings and limits: Higher diversity, along with more naive CD4+ cells, distinguished long-lived donors from aged donors.

A second PCR, run for about 6 to 12 cycles, used a sample-barcoded 5' primer plus a J-beta primer mix. CDR3-containing paired-end reads numbering at least 2.5 million came from each sample. TCRdb redid the calling of the 5' RACE reads with MiXCR, one entry per CDR3 protein. The sample shows some 750,000 distinct CDR3 sequences, around a fifth of them seen only once. The CDR3 runs 11 residues. V lost 6 bases and J 8 bases, leaving 9 bases between the germline ends. Germline CDR1 is SGHKS and CDR2 is YYEKEE (reference sequence). Sequenced input: blood. The clonotype originates from a man in his 70s in good health. V usage is TRBV5-5 and J usage is TRBJ2-1; D gene uncertain. The chain's CDR3 is CASNLKYEQFF. The DNA for the CDR3 is TGTGCCAGCAATCTAAAATATGAGCAGTTCTTC.